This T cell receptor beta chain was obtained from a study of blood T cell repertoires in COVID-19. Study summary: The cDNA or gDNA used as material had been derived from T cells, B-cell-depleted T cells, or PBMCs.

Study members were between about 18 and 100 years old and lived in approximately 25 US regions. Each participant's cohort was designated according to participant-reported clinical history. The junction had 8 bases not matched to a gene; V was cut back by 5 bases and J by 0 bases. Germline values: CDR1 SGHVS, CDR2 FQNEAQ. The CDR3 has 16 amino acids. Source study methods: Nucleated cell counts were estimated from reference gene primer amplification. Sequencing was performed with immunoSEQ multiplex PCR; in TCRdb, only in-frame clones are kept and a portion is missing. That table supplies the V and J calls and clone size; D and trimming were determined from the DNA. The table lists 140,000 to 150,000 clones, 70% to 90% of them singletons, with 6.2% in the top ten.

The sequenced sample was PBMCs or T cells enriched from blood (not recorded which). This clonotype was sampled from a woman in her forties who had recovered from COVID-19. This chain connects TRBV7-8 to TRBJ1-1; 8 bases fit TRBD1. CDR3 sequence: CASSRDRGTMNTEAFF. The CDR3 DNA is TGTGCCAGCAGCCGAGACAGGGGAACGATGAACACTGAAGCTTTCTTT.